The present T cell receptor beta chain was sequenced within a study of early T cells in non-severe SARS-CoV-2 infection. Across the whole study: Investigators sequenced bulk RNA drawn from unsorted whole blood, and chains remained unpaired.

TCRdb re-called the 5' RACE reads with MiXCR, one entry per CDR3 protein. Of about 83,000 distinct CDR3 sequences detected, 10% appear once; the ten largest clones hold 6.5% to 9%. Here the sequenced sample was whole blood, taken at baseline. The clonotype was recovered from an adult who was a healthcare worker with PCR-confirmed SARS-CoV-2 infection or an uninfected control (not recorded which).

The CDR3 loop is CASSLSAGQETQYF. Written as DNA, the CDR3 is TGTGCCAGCAGCTTATCAGCAGGACAAGAGACCCAGTACTTC. The V and J genes are TRBV7-8 and TRBJ2-5; D unresolved. CDR3 length: 14 amino acids. The germline CDR1 and CDR2 sequences are SGHVS and FQNEAQ. V was trimmed by 2 bases and J by 2 bases, leaving 9 bases between them.